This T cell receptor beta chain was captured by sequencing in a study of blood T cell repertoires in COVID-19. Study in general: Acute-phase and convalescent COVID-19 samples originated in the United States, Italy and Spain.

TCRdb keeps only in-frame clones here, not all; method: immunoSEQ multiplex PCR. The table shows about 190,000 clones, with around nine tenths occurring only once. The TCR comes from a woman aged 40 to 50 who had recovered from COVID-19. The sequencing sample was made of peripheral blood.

DNA for the CDR3: TGTGCCACCAGTGATCCCAGGGGCTCCGGGGAGCTGTTTTTT. This sequence encodes CATSDPRGSGELFF. The chain recombines TRBV24-1 with TRBJ2-2; a possible D gene is TRBD1 (6 bases). The germline V gene encodes CDR1 KGHDR and CDR2 SFDVKD. The CDR3 is made up of 14 amino acids. The V end was cut by 3 bases, the J end by 6 bases, with 10 bases between.